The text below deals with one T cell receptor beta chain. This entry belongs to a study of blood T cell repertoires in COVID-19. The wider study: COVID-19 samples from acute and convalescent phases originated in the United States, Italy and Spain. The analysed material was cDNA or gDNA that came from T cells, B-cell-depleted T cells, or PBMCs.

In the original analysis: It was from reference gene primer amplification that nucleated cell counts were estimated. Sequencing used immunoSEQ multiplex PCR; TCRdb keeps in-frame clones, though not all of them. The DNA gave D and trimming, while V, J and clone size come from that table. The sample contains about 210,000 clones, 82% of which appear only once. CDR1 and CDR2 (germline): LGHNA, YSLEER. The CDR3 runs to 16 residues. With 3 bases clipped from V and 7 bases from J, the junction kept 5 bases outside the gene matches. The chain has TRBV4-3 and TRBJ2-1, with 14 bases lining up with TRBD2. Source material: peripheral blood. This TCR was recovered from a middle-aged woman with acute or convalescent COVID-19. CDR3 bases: TGCGCCAGCAGCCAGACCGGGACTAGCGGGAGTAATGAGCAGTTCTTC. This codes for CASSQTGTSGSNEQFF.